The 13 T cell receptor beta chains below were found in one sample sequenced in a study of T-cell reconstitution after alpha-beta-depleted transplantation in children. Library preparation (for TCRbeta) was performed with unique molecular identifiers. Using its own MiXCR run on the PCR reads, TCRdb lists one record per CDR3 protein. The table shows some 640,000 distinct CDR3 sequences, with around a sixth occurring only once. Material: PBMCs from the stem cell graft donor, obtained from the stem cell graft. These receptors were collected from a human donor who donated a stem cell graft to a child with acute myeloid leukemia.

There are many counts of this clonotype. V gene TRBV29-1 combines with J gene TRBJ2-1; no firm D call. The germline V gene encodes CDR1 SQVTM and CDR2 ANQGSEA. Between the trimmed V and J ends, which lost 4 bases and 6 bases, there was a span of 10 bases. The CDR3 is 12 residues long. The CDR3 DNA reads TGCAGCGTTGTCCCAGTCCGCAATGAGCAGTTCTTC. Protein sequence: CSVVPVRNEQFF.

This clonotype was seen many times. The chain is built from TRBV5-6 and TRBJ2-3; D gene unclear. This CDR3 is built from 14 residues. The germline V gene has CDR1 SGHDT and CDR2 YYEEEE. The germline V and J ends were trimmed by 1 base and 1 base, with 7 bases remaining between them. CDR3 residues: CASSLREGTDTQYF. The CDR3 DNA reads TGTGCCAGCAGCTTGCGTGAAGGCACAGATACGCAGTATTTT.

This chain links TRBV5-1 with TRBJ2-3; the match to TRBD2 covers 8 bases. The germline gives CDR1 SGHRS, CDR2 YFSETQ. Unmatched junction bases numbered 13, after V lost 4 bases and J lost 6 bases. The CDR3 length is 16 residues. CDR3 nucleotide sequence: TGCGCCAGCAGCGCGGGAAGCGGGGGAACTATCGATACGCAGTATTTT. Its translation is CASSAGSGGTIDTQYF.

CDR3 coding DNA: TGTGCCAGTAGTCCTGGTGAACCGAATTCACCCCTCCACTTT. This gives the protein CASSPGEPNSPLHF. V usage is TRBV19 and J usage is TRBJ1-6; no clear D. Trimming stripped 5 bases from V and 7 bases from J, with 12 bases between. The CDR3 runs to 14 residues. The germline gives CDR1 LNHDA, CDR2 SQIVND (reference sequence).

Only a few counts were recorded for this clonotype. The chain is built from TRBV27 and TRBJ2-7, with D maybe TRBD2 (5 bases). Trimming removed 3 bases at V and 2 bases at J, with 20 bases between. The CDR3 runs to 17 residues. CDR1 is MNHEY and CDR2 is SMNVEV in the germline V gene (reference sequence). The CDR3 DNA reads TGTGCCAGCAGTTTCACCCGCCGGACTCTAGTACCCTACGAGCAGTACTTC. Its protein product is CASSFTRRTLVPYEQYF.

V is TRBV3-1 and J is TRBJ2-3; no definite D call. The V end lost 4 bases, the J end lost 1 base, and 15 bases lay between the germline ends. The CDR3 has 16 residues. Per the germline V gene, CDR1 is LGHDT and CDR2 is YNNKEL (reference sequence). In DNA form, the CDR3 reads TGTGCCAGCAGCCCCCCCCCCACAATGGGCACAGATACGCAGTATTTT. Amino acid sequence: CASSPPPTMGTDTQYF.

This clonotype was recorded at least ten times. The chain joins TRBV20-1 to TRBJ2-3; TRBD1 matches at 7 bases. This CDR3 contains 16 residues. The J segment lost 1 base and the V segment lost 5 bases, leaving 12 bases of the junction unmatched. Looked up from germline, CDR1 is DFQATT and CDR2 is SNEGSKA (reference sequence). CDR3 sequence (DNA): TGCAGTGCTCAGAGGGGGACAGTCCAGCGCACAGATACGCAGTATTTT. Amino acid sequence: CSAQRGTVQRTDTQYF.

In regard to this clonotype: This may stem from a read error, because a much larger clone lies one nucleotide away. The chain employs TRBV7-2 and TRBJ2-3; 7 bases line up with TRBD1. The germline gives CDR1 SGHTA, CDR2 FQGNSA. With V trimmed by 3 bases and J by 5 bases, 8 bases remained unmatched. There are 15 residues in the CDR3. The CDR3 protein is CASSFSEGAGDTQYF. In nucleotides, the CDR3 is TGTGCCAGCAGCTTTAGCGAGGGGGCCGGAGATACGCAGTATTTT.

The chain carries TRBV12-3 or TRBV12-4 and TRBJ2-2, with TRBD2 matching 7 bases. Unmatched junction bases numbered 6, after V lost 5 bases and J lost 3 bases. The CDR3 loop spans 15 amino acids. The CDR3 bases are TGTGCCAGCAGTAGAGGACTAGGACACACCGGGGAGCTGTTTTTT. This encodes CASSRGLGHTGELFF.

This clonotype was found many times. The chain carries TRBV29-1 and TRBJ2-1; 9 bases map to TRBD2. V gave up 3 bases and J gave up 4 bases; unmatched junction bases: 10. The germline V gene has CDR1 SQVTM and CDR2 ANQGSEA. CDR3 length: 16 residues. The CDR3 sequence is CSVEWQTAGGYNEQFF. CDR3 nucleotide sequence: TGCAGCGTTGAGTGGCAGACGGCGGGGGGGTACAATGAGCAGTTCTTC.

At least ten counts were recorded for this clonotype. The gene calls are TRBV20-1 and TRBJ1-1; 7 nucleotides agree with TRBD1. Per germline, CDR1 DFQATT and CDR2 SNEGSKA (reference sequence). The CDR3 spans 14 residues. J was trimmed by 4 bases and V by 0 bases; bases with no gene match: 5. The CDR3 DNA reads TGCAGTGCTAGAGATACACAGGGGATCACTGAAGCTTTCTTT. Translation gives CSARDTQGITEAFF.

J is TRBJ2-4 and V is TRBV20-1; 11 bases agree with TRBD2. The V gene end was trimmed by 0 bases and the J gene end by 1 base; junction bases not matched to a gene: 8. Per germline, CDR1 DFQATT and CDR2 SNEGSKA (reference sequence). There are 18 residues in the CDR3. The CDR3 bases are TGCAGTGCTAGAGATAGGCTAGCGGGGGGCCCCGCCAAAAACATTCAGTACTTC. This sequence encodes CSARDRLAGGPAKNIQYF.

In its sample, this clonotype was seen many times. This rearrangement joins TRBV20-1 to TRBJ2-3; 7 bases agree with TRBD1. Germline CDR1 DFQATT, CDR2 SNEGSKA (reference sequence). This CDR3 contains 12 residues. The CDR3 loop reads CSAGTVTDTQYF. The DNA of the CDR3 is TGCAGCGCCGGGACAGTCACAGATACGCAGTATTTT.